This TCR beta chain is drawn from a study of blood T cells in healthy people across ages. Through a sample-barcoded 5' primer and a J-beta primer mix, a second PCR was run for 7 to 11 cycles. TCRdb passed the 5' RACE reads through MiXCR, listing each CDR3 protein once. Of about 580,000 distinct CDR3 sequences in the sample, 40% to 50% were seen once. With V trimmed by 2 bases and J by 5 bases, 1 base remained unmatched. Germline lookup yields CDR1 SGHTA and CDR2 FQGNSA. The CDR3 sequence is 14 residues long. The TCR sequence derives from a man aged 80 or over in good health. Sequenced sample: blood. This chain uses TRBV7-2 with TRBJ2-3; 10 nucleotides align to TRBD2. CDR3 coding DNA: TGTGCCAGCAGCTTAACTAGCGGGAAAGATACGCAGTATTTT. This codes for CASSLTSGKDTQYF.